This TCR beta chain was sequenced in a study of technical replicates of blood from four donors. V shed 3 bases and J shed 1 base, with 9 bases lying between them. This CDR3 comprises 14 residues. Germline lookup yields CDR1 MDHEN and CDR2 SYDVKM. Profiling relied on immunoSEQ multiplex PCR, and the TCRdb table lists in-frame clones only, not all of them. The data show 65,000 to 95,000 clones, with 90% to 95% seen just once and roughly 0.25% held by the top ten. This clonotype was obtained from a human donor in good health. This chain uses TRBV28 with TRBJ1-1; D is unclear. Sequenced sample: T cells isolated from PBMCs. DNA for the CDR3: TGTGCCAGCAGTTTCTTCCGGGGGAACACTGAAGCTTTCTTT. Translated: CASSFFRGNTEAFF. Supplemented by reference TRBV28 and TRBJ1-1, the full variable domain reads DVKVTQSSRYLVKRTGEKVFLECVQDMDHENMFWYRQDPGLGLRLIYFSYDVKMKEKGDIPEGYSVSREKKERFSLILESASTNQTSMYLCASSFFRGNTEAFFGQGTRLTVV.